This entry lists 4 T cell receptor beta chains sequenced from one sample in a study of T cell responses to AZD1222 COVID-19 vaccine. Using immunoSEQ multiplex PCR, the repertoire was profiled, and TCRdb retains in-frame clones only, with some absent. The table records approximately 160,000 clones, approximately 90% of them present only once. Here the sequenced sample was peripheral blood, taken on day 0 of AZD1222 vaccination. The receptors shown here come from an adult in good health.

V gene TRBV11-3 combines with J gene TRBJ1-5; 8 bases agree with TRBD1. The V segment lost 3 bases and the J segment 4 bases; nucleotides outside the gene matches: 5. Germline V gene data show CDR1 as SGHNT and CDR2 as YENEEA. This CDR3 has 15 amino acids. Here the CDR3 DNA reads TGTGCCAGCAGCTTTATTAACAGGGGGAATCAGCCCCAGCATTTT. Encoded protein: CASSFINRGNQPQHF.

This chain joins TRBV19 and TRBJ1-5, with D tentatively TRBD1 (6 bases). V was trimmed by 3 bases and J by 9 bases, leaving 15 bases between them. The germline gives CDR1 LNHDA, CDR2 SQIVND (reference sequence). CDR3 length equals 14 residues. The CDR3 region is CASSMDSGRGPQHF. The CDR3, as DNA: TGTGCCAGTAGTATGGACAGTGGAAGAGGGCCCCAGCATTTT.

The gene calls are TRBV5-1 and TRBJ1-1, with 7 bases matching TRBD1. Germline CDR1 SGHRS, CDR2 YFSETQ. The junction had 4 bases not matched to a gene; V was cut back by 4 bases and J by 1 base. This CDR3 has 14 amino acids. The CDR3 is CASSGGQENTEAFF. The CDR3 DNA reads TGCGCCAGCAGCGGAGGACAGGAGAACACTGAAGCTTTCTTT. Full variable domain (remainder filled in from reference TRBV5-1 and TRBJ1-1): KAGVTQTPRYLIKTRGQQVTLSCSPISGHRSVSWYQQTPGQGLQFLFEYFSETQRNKGNFPGRFSGRQFSNSRSEMNVSTLELGDSALYLCASSGGQENTEAFFGQGTRLTVV.

This clone was recorded only once. Mismatch with germline at one junction end may stem from a read error. This chain connects TRBV6-5 to TRBJ1-5; D unclear. Germline loops: CDR1 MNHEY, CDR2 SVGAGI. This CDR3 has 15 amino acids. The CDR3 region has the DNA TGTGTCAGCAGTTACTCAAGGGAGGGCAATCAGCCCCAGCATTTT. It is translated as CVSSYSREGNQPQHF.